These 12 T cell receptor beta chains were all obtained from the same sample, sequenced in a study of shared clonotypes between healthy human individuals. TCRdb keeps only in-frame clones here, not all; method: immunoSEQ multiplex PCR. The table shows about 2 million clones, with over 85% occurring only once. The naive CD8 population came from CD45RO-negative cells selected for CCR7, without terminally differentiated effector memory CD45RA+ cells. Specimen: naive CD8+ T cells sorted from blood. The receptor source for this set is a young man in good health.

This chain uses TRBV7-9 with TRBJ1-2; the D gene is possibly TRBD1 (5 bases). Per the germline V gene, CDR1 is SEHNR and CDR2 is FQNEAQ (reference sequence). This CDR3 has 15 residues. Between the trimmed V and J ends, which lost 3 bases and 8 bases, there was a span of 19 bases. The CDR3 DNA reads as TGTGCCAGCAGCTTCGGGGCGGACTGGAGGATAGGCTACACCTTC. Protein sequence: CASSFGADWRIGYTF.

The genes are TRBV11-2 and TRBJ2-5; the D gene is possibly TRBD2 (6 bases). The CDR3 runs to 15 residues. Deletions cut 0 bases from V and 2 bases from J, with 10 bases between. From germline, CDR1 is SGHAT and CDR2 FQNNGV. The CDR3, as DNA: TGTGCCAGCAGCTTAGAGGCGGAGGGGCAAGAGACCCAGTACTTC. This gives the protein CASSLEAEGQETQYF.

The chain uses TRBV7-9 and TRBJ2-1; 12 bases fit TRBD2. Germline V gives CDR1 SEHNR, CDR2 FQNEAQ (reference sequence). V was pared by 2 bases and J by 10 bases, with 3 bases of the junction left unmatched. This CDR3 comprises 14 residues. The CDR3 nucleotides read TGTGCCAGCAGCTTACAACTAGCGGGGGGAGAGCAGTTCTTC. Residues: CASSLQLAGGEQFF.

The chain combines TRBV18 with TRBJ2-7, with D tentatively TRBD1 (6 bases). The V and J ends lost 4 bases and 2 bases respectively, with 9 bases between them. Germline V CDR1 and CDR2: KGHSH, LQKENI. This CDR3 has 13 residues. The CDR3 DNA follows: TGTGCCAGCTCACACAGGGACACCTACGAGCAGTACTTC. Translated: CASSHRDTYEQYF.

The chain combines TRBV6-1 with TRBJ2-7; D unclear. CDR1 and CDR2 from the germline V gene are MNHNS and SASEGT. Trimming took off 2 bases at V and 0 bases at J, with 11 bases between the two ends. The CDR3 has 15 amino acids. CDR3 amino acids: CASSEKGTFSYEQYF. The CDR3 DNA follows: TGTGCCAGCAGTGAAAAAGGAACATTCTCCTACGAGCAGTACTTC.

The CDR3: CAWLGGEGYGYTF. The CDR3 nucleotides are TGTGCCTGGTTGGGGGGCGAGGGTTATGGCTACACCTTC. This chain links TRBV30 with TRBJ1-2, with D perhaps matching TRBD1 (6 bases). The CDR3 spans 13 residues. V lost 5 bases and J 5 bases, leaving 15 bases between the germline ends. Germline V gene sequence: CDR1 GTSNPN, CDR2 SVGIG (reference sequence).

This clone was observed a single time. DNA of the CDR3: TGTGCCAGCGGACTCGGGACAGGGCAATCTGGCTACACCTTC. Protein: CASGLGTGQSGYTF. V gene TRBV2 combines with J gene TRBJ1-2, with 9 positions matching TRBD1. V trimming: 8 bases; J trimming: 7 bases; junction bases outside the gene matches: 11. Germline V gene sequence: CDR1 SNHLY, CDR2 FYNNEI. This CDR3 comprises 14 residues.

The chain recombines TRBV27 with TRBJ2-3; a possible D gene is TRBD2 (6 bases). The length of the CDR3 is 13 residues. CDR1 is MNHEY and CDR2 is SMNVEV in the germline V gene (reference sequence). V dropped 3 bases and J dropped 4 bases, with 8 bases sitting between them. The CDR3 DNA is TGTGCCAGCAGTTTCCGGGGGTCAGATACGCAGTATTTT. This encodes CASSFRGSDTQYF.

CDR3 DNA sequence: TGCGCCAGCAGCCAAGATGGTCCAGGGGGGGGGACCGAGCAGTACTTC. Translation gives CASSQDGPGGGTEQYF. V is TRBV4-3 and J is TRBJ2-7; the D gene could be TRBD1 or TRBD2 (7 bases each). V was trimmed by 0 bases and J by 6 bases, leaving 18 bases between them. CDR3 size: 16 residues. CDR1 is LGHNA, CDR2 YSLEER, per germline.

The V call is TRBV10-3, the J call TRBJ2-7; 12 nucleotides align to TRBD1. Germline trimming cut 6 bases from V and 5 bases from J; bases unmatched to any gene: 5. This CDR3 has 14 residues. CDR1 and CDR2 from the germline V gene are ENHRY and SYGVKD. The CDR3 DNA reads TGTGCCATCAGGGGACAGGGGGCGAGGAACGAGCAGTACTTC. It encodes CAIRGQGARNEQYF.

The chain employs TRBV28 and TRBJ1-1; D unresolved. This CDR3 spans 13 amino acids. Looked up from germline, CDR1 is MDHEN and CDR2 is SYDVKM. V shed 4 bases and J shed 7 bases, with 13 bases lying between them. For the CDR3, the DNA is TGTGCCAGCAGTTCGAGATGGGGTATTGAAGCTTTCTTT. As protein: CASSSRWGIEAFF.

The chain joins TRBV5-6 to TRBJ2-5; 12 nucleotides align to TRBD2. This CDR3 region has 16 residues. V lost 3 bases to trimming and J lost 4 bases; unmatched junction nucleotides: 7. The germline CDR1 and CDR2 sequences are SGHDT and YYEEEE. The CDR3 nucleotides are TGTGCCAGCAGCTCTCCGACTAGCGGGAGCGCAGAGACCCAGTACTTC. Amino acids: CASSSPTSGSAETQYF.